This T cell receptor (beta chain) was captured in a study of blood T cell repertoires in COVID-19. About the study: Sites in the United States, Italy and Spain provided acute and convalescent COVID-19 samples. PBMCs, B-cell-depleted T cells, or T cells provided the cDNA or gDNA that made up the material.

The V and J ends lost 4 bases and 2 bases, in that order; junction bases with no gene match: 8. This CDR3 is built from 15 residues. The germline CDR1 and CDR2 sequences are SGHRS and YFSETQ. The table came from immunoSEQ multiplex PCR; TCRdb's copy has only in-frame clones and leaves some out. The profile shows approximately 9,700 clones, about 88% of them singletons. This TCR was recovered from a human donor in a cohort sampled during active COVID-19. This chain joins TRBV5-1 and TRBJ1-2; 7 nucleotides match TRBD1. What was sequenced was peripheral blood. CDR3 protein: CASSPTGAGNYGYTF. The CDR3 DNA sequence: TGCGCCAGCAGCCCTACAGGGGCGGGAAACTATGGCTACACCTTC.